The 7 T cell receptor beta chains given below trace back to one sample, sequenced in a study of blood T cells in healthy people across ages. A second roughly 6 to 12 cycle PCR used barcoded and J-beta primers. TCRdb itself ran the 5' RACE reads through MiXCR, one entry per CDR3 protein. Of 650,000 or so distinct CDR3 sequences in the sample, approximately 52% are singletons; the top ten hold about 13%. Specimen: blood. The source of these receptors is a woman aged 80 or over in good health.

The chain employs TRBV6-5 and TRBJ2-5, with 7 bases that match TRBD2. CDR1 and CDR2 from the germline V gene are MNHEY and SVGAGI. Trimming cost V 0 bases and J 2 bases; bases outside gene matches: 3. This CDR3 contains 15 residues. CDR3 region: CASSYSGGDQETQYF. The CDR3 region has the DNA TGTGCCAGCAGTTACTCGGGAGGGGATCAAGAGACCCAGTACTTC.

The DNA of the CDR3 is TGCGCCAGCAGCTACCGGACAGGCCATGGCTACACCTTC. Encoded protein: CASSYRTGHGYTF. The genes are TRBV5-1 and TRBJ1-2; 7 nucleotides line up with TRBD1. Germline trimming cut 3 bases from V and 6 bases from J; bases unmatched to any gene: 5. The CDR3 has 13 residues. The germline V gene encodes CDR1 SGHRS and CDR2 YFSETQ.

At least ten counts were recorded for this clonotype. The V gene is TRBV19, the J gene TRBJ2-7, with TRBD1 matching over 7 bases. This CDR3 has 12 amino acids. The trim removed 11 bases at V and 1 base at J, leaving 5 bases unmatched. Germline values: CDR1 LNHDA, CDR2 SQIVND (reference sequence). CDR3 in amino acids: CAVEGASYEQYF. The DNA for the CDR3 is TGTGCCGTCGAGGGGGCTTCCTACGAGCAGTACTTC.

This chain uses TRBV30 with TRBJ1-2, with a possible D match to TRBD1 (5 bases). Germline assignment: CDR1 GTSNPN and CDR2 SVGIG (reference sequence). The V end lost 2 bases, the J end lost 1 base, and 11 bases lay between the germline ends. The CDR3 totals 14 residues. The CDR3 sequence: CAWSPGPINYGYTF. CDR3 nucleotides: TGTGCCTGGAGTCCGGGACCGATTAACTATGGCTACACCTTC.

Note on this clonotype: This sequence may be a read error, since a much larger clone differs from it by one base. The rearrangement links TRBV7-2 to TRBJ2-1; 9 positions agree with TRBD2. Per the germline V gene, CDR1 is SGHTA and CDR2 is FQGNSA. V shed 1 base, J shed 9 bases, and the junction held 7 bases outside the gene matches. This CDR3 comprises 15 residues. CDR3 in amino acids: CASSLVGRGGSEQFF. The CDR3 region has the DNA TGTGCCAGCAGCTTAGTGGGGCGGGGGGGTAGTGAGCAGTTCTTC. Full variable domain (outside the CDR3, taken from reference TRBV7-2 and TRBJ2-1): GAGVSQSPSNKVTEKGKDVELRCDPISGHTALYWYRQSLGQGLEFLIYFQGNSAPDKSGLPSDRFSAERTGGSVSTLTIQRTQQEDSAVYLCASSLVGRGGSEQFFGPGTRLTVL.

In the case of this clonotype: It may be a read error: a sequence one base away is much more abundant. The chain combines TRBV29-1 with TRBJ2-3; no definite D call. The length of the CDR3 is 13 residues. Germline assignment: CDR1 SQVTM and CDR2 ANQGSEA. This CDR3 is CCATGDNTDTQYF. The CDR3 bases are TGCTGCGCCACTGGAGATAACACAGATACGCAGTATTTT.

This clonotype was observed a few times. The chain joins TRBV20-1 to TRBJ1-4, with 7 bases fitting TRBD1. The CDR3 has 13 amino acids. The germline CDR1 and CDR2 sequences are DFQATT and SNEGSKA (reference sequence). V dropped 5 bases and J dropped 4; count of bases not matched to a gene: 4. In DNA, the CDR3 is TGCAGTGCTCTCAGGGGGGGTAATGAAAAACTGTTTTTT. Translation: CSALRGGNEKLFF.